This T cell receptor (beta chain) was captured in a study of blood T cell repertoires in COVID-19. Study summary: Material from acute and convalescent COVID-19 was sourced from the United States, Italy and Spain. PBMCs, B-cell-depleted T cells, or T cells provided the cDNA or gDNA that made up the material.

Methods used by the authors: The authors estimated nucleated cell counts from reference gene primer amplification. The repertoire was sequenced with immunoSEQ multiplex PCR; TCRdb's copy has only in-frame clones and lacks some. Clone size and the V and J calls come from that table; the DNA yielded D and trimming. This sample has under 250,000 clones, with around 78% found just once. The CDR3 loop spans 11 amino acids. V was clipped by 4 bases and J by 5 bases, with 4 bases between them. Germline V gene lookup returns CDR1 MNHEY and CDR2 SVGEGT. The J gene is TRBJ2-3, the V gene TRBV6-2 or TRBV6-3; no clear D gene. The source of this sequence is a woman in her 70s with active or convalescent COVID-19. The material sequenced was peripheral blood. In DNA form, the CDR3 reads TGTGCCAGCAGTTCAGTAGATACGCAGTATTTT. Its protein product is CASSSVDTQYF.